This T cell receptor beta chain emerged from a study of T-cell reconstitution after alpha-beta-depleted transplantation in children. This clonotype was detected a few times. A library of TCRbeta sequences, prepared with unique molecular identifiers, was generated. TCRdb re-derived calls from the PCR reads in MiXCR, one entry per CDR3 protein. In the table there are hundreds of thousands of distinct CDR3 sequences, around 15% of which are singletons. The material was PBMCs, mostly from graft donor cells, obtained 360 days after TCRalphabeta/CD19-depleted stem cell transplant. The sequence derives from a male patient aged 2 to 9 who had a stem cell transplant for acute lymphoblastic leukemia, so the T cells may come from the graft donor.

DNA of the CDR3: TGCGCCAGCAGCTCTCGACAGGGGCTGAACACCGGGGAGCTGTTTTTT. Translation gives CASSSRQGLNTGELFF. The chain employs TRBV5-1 and TRBJ2-2, with 8 bases identical to TRBD1. The CDR3 runs to 16 residues. V dropped 3 bases and J dropped 1; count of bases not matched to a gene: 5. CDR1 and CDR2 (germline): SGHRS, YFSETQ.